The clone carrying this TCR beta chain has only a few counts. The data derive from a study of regulatory T cells in long-lasting Graves disease. iRepertoire HTBI primers and Arm-PCR of CDR3 regions built TCR beta libraries. TCRdb passed the multiplex PCR reads through MiXCR, listing each CDR3 protein once. The table shows 300,000 to 450,000 distinct CDR3 sequences, with 15% to 17% occurring only once. With 5 bases removed from V and 2 bases from J, the gap between germline ends came to 11 bases. Germline assignment: CDR1 MNHEY and CDR2 SVGEGT. The CDR3 covers 14 residues. Noted time point: newly diagnosed GD, antithyroid drugs for less than 3 months. Researchers made the TCR library from RNA that was extracted from PBMCs.

This material consisted of peripheral blood mononuclear cells (PBMCs), taken at new diagnosis, from a patient treated with antithyroid drugs. The receptor was isolated from a female donor with Graves disease. The chain uses TRBV6-2 or TRBV6-3 and TRBJ2-3, with D perhaps TRBD1 (6 bases). CDR3 region: CASSRGQSTDTQYF. CDR3 sequence (DNA): TGTGCCAGCAGTCGCGGACAGTCCACAGATACGCAGTATTTT.